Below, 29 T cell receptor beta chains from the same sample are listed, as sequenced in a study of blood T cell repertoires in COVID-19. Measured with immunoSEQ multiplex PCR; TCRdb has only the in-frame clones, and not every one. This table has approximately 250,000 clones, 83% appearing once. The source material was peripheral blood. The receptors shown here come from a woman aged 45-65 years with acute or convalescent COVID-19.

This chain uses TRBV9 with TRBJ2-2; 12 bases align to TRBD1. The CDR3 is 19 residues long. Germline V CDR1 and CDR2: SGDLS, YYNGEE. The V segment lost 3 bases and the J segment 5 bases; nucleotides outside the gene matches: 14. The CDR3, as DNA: TGTGCCAGCAGCGCCCATGGCACGGGACAGGGGGCGCGAACCGGGGAGCTGTTTTTT. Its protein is CASSAHGTGQGARTGELFF. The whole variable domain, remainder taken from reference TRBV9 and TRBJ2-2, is DSGVTQTPKHLITATGQRVTLRCSPRSGDLSVYWYQQSLDQGLQFLIQYYNGEERAKGNILERFSAQQFPDLHSELNLSSLELGDSALYFCASSAHGTGQGARTGELFFGEGSRLTVL.

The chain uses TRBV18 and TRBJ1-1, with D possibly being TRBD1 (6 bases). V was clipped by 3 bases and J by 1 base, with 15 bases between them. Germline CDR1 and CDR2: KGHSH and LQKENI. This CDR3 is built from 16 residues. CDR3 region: CASSPNRGIGNTEAFF. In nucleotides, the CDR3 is TGTGCCAGCTCACCTAATAGGGGGATTGGGAACACTGAAGCTTTCTTT. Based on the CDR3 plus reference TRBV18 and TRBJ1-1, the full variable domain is NAGVMQNPRHLVRRRGQEARLRCSPMKGHSHVYWYRQLPEEGLKFMVYLQKENIIDESGMPKERFSAEFPKEGPSILRIQQVVRGDSAAYFCASSPNRGIGNTEAFFGQGTRLTVV.

The CDR3 coding sequence is TGTGCCTGGACCTTAGCGGGAGGGCGGCACGAGCAGTACTTC. It codes for CAWTLAGGRHEQYF. V usage is TRBV30 and J usage is TRBJ2-7, with TRBD2 matching 11 bases. Germline V CDR1 and CDR2: GTSNPN, SVGIG (reference sequence). The CDR3 loop spans 14 amino acids. The junction had 7 bases not matched to a gene; V was cut back by 4 bases and J by 5 bases.

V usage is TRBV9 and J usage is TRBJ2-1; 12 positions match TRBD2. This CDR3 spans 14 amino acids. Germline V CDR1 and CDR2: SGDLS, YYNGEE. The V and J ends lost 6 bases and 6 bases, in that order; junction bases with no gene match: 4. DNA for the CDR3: TGTGCCAGCACCAGGACTAGCGGGACCAATGAGCAGTTCTTC. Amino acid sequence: CASTRTSGTNEQFF.

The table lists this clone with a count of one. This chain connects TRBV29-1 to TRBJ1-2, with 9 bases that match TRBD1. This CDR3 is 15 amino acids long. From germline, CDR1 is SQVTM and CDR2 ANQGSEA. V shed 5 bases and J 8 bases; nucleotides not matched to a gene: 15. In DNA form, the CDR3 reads TGCAGCGTTCGTTCTCGGACAGGGGTTGGTAGCGGCTACACCTTC. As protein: CSVRSRTGVGSGYTF.

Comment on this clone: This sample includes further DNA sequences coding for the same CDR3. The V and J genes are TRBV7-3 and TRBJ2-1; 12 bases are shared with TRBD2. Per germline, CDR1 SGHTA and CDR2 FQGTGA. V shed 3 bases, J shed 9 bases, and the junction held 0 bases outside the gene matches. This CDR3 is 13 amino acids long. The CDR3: CASSLGLAGEQFF. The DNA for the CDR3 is TGTGCCAGCAGCTTGGGACTAGCGGGTGAGCAGTTCTTC.

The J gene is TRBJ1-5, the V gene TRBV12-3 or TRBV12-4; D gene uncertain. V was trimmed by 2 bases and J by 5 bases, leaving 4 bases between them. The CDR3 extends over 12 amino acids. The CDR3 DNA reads TGTGCCAGCAGTTTAAGCGATCAGCCCCAGCATTTT. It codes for CASSLSDQPQHF.

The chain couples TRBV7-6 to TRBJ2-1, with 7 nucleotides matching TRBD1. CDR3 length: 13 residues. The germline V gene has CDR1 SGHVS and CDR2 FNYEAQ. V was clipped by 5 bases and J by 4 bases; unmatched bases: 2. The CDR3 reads CASSVDRYNEQFF. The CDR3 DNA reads TGTGCCAGCAGCGTGGACAGGTACAATGAGCAGTTCTTC.

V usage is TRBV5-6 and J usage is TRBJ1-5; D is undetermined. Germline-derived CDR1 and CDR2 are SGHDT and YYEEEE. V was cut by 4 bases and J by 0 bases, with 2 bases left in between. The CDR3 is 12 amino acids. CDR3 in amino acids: CASSHSNQPQHF. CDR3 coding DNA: TGTGCCAGCAGCCATAGCAATCAGCCCCAGCATTTT.

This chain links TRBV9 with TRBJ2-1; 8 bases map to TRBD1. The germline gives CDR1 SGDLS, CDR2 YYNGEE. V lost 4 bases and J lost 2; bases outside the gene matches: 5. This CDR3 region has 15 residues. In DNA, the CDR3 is TGTGCCAGCAGCACCCGGGACAGGACCTACAATGAGCAGTTCTTC. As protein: CASSTRDRTYNEQFF. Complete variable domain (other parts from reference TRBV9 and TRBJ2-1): DSGVTQTPKHLITATGQRVTLRCSPRSGDLSVYWYQQSLDQGLQFLIQYYNGEERAKGNILERFSAQQFPDLHSELNLSSLELGDSALYFCASSTRDRTYNEQFFGPGTRLTVL.

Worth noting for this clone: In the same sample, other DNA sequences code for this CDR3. The CDR3: CASGLVRSFYEQYF. CDR3 coding DNA: TGTGCTAGTGGTTTGGTACGGAGCTTCTACGAGCAGTACTTC. The J gene is TRBJ2-7, the V gene TRBV12-5; D gene uncertain. This CDR3 contains 14 residues. V was pared by 0 bases and J by 3 bases, with 9 bases between. The germline CDR1 and CDR2 sequences are LGHNT and FRNRAP.

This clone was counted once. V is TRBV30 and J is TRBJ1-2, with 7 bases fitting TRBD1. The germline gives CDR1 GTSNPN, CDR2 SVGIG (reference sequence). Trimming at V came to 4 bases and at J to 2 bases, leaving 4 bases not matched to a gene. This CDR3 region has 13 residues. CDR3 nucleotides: TGTGCCTGGAAAGACAGGGCCAACTATGGCTACACCTTC. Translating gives CAWKDRANYGYTF.

CDR3 bases: TGCGCCAGGAGGTCGACAGAGTTAAACTATGGCTACACCTTC. This gives the protein CARRSTELNYGYTF. V gene TRBV10-1 combines with J gene TRBJ1-2; possibly TRBD1 for D (5 bases). Trimming shortened V by 9 bases and J by 2 bases, and 16 bases separated the two germline ends. Germline V CDR1 and CDR2: WNHNN, SYGVQD (reference sequence). The CDR3 covers 14 residues.

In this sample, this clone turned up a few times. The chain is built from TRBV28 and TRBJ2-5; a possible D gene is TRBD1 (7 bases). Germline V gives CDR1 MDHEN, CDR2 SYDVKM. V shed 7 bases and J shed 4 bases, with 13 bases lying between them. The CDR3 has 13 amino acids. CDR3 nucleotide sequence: TGTGCCAGCAATATCCAGGGGGGAGAGACCCAGTACTTC. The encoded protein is CASNIQGGETQYF.

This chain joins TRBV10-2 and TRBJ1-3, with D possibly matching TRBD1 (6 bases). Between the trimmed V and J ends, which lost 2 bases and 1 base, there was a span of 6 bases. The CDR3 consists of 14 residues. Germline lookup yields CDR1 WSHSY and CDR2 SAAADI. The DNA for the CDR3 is TGCGCCAGCAGTGAGCAGGGGTCTGGAAACACCATATATTTT. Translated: CASSEQGSGNTIYF.

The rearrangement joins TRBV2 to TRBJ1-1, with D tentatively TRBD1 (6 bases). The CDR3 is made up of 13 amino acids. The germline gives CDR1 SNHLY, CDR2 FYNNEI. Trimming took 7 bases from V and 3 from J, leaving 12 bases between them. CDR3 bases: TGTGCCAGCAACGTGGACAGTGACACTGAAGCTTTCTTT. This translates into CASNVDSDTEAFF.

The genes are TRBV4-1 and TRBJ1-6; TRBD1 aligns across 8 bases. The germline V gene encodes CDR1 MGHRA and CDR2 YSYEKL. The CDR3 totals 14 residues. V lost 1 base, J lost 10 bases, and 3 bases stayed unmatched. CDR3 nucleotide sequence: TGCGCCAGCAGCCAAGGACAGGGGATATCACCCCTCCACTTT. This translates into CASSQGQGISPLHF.

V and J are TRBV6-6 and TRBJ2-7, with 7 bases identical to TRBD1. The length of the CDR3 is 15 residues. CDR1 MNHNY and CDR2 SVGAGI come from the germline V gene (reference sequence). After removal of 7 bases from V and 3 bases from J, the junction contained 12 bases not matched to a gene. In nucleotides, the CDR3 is TGTGCCAGCACGGTCGCGACAGGGTTGGGCTACGAGCAGTACTTC. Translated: CASTVATGLGYEQYF.

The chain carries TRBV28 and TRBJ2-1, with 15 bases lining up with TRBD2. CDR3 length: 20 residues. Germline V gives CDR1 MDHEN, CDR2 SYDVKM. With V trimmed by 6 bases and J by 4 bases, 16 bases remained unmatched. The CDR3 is CASSHSPGLAGGGLYNEQFF. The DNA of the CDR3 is TGTGCCAGCAGCCATTCTCCGGGACTAGCGGGAGGCGGGCTGTACAATGAGCAGTTCTTC. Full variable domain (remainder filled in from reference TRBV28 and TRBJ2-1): DVKVTQSSRYLVKRTGEKVFLECVQDMDHENMFWYRQDPGLGLRLIYFSYDVKMKEKGDIPEGYSVSREKKERFSLILESASTNQTSMYLCASSHSPGLAGGGLYNEQFFGPGTRLTVL.

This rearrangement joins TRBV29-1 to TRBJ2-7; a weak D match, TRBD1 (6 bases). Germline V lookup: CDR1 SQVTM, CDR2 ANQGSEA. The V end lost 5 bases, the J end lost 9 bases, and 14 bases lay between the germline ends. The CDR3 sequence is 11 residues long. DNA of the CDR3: TGCAGCGTTTTCAAGACAGGCGGGCAGTACTTC. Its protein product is CSVFKTGGQYF.

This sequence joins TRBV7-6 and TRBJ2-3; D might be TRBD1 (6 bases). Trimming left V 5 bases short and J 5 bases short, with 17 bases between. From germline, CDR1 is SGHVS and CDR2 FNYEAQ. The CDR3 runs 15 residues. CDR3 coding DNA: TGTGCCAGCAGCGCTGACGGGACATGGGTAGATACGCAGTATTTT. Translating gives CASSADGTWVDTQYF.

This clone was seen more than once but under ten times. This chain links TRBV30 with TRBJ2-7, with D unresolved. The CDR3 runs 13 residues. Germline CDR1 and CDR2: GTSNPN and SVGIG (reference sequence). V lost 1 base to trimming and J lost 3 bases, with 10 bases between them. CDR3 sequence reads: CAWSEARNYEQYF. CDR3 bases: TGTGCCTGGAGTGAGGCCAGGAACTACGAGCAGTACTTC.

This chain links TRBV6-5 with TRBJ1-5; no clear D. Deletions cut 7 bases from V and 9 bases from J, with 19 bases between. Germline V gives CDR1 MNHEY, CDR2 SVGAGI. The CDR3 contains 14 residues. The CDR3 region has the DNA TGTGCCAGCACCGTCAACCGCGGGCAATGGCCCCAGCATTTT. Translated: CASTVNRGQWPQHF.

CDR3 loop: CASSWGTGLTEAFF. The CDR3 DNA follows: TGTGCCAGCAGCTGGGGGACAGGGTTAACTGAAGCTTTCTTT. This chain uses TRBV7-3 with TRBJ1-1, with 9 bases that match TRBD1. Germline V gene lookup returns CDR1 SGHTA and CDR2 FQGTGA. Trimming cost V 4 bases and J 5 bases; bases outside gene matches: 5. The CDR3 sequence is 14 residues long.

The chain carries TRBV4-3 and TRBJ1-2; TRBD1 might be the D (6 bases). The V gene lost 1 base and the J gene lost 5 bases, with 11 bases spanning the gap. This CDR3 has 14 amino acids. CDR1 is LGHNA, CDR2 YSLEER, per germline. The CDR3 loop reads CASSQAGTWYGYTF. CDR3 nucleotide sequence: TGCGCCAGCAGCCAAGCCGGGACATGGTATGGCTACACCTTC.

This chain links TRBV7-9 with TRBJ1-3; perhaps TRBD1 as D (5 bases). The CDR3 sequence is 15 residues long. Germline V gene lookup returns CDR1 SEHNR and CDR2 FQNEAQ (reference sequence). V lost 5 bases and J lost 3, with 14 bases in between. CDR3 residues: CASSPTGDFGNTIYF. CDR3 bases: TGTGCCAGCAGCCCGACGGGGGACTTTGGAAACACCATATATTTT. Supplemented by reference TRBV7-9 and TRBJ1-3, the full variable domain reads DTGVSQNPRHKITKRGQNVTFRCDPISEHNRLYWYRQTLGQGPEFLTYFQNEAQLEKSRLLSDRFSAERPKGSFSTLEIQRTEQGDSAMYLCASSPTGDFGNTIYFGEGSWLTVV.

CDR3: CASSTRQGSYNSPLHF. The CDR3 DNA sequence: TGTGCCAGCAGTACAAGACAGGGTTCCTATAATTCACCCCTCCACTTT. J is TRBJ1-6 and V is TRBV6-6; 7 bases map to TRBD1. Germline V lookup: CDR1 MNHNY, CDR2 SVGAGI (reference sequence). V lost 5 bases to trimming and J lost 1 base; unmatched junction nucleotides: 5. CDR3 length: 16 residues.

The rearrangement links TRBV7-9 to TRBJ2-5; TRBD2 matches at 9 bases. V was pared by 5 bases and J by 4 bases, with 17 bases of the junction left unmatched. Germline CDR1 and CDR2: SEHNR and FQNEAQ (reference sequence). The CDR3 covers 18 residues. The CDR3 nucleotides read TGTGCCAGCAGCATCCCCGTCGGTGCGGGGGGGCCTGGAGAGACCCAGTACTTC. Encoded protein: CASSIPVGAGGPGETQYF.

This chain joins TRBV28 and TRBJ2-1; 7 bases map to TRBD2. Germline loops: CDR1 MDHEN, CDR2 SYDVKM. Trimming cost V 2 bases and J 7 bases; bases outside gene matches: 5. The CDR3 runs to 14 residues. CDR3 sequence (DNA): TGTGCCAGCAGTTTAGCGGGGGTGAGGAATGAGCAGTTCTTC. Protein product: CASSLAGVRNEQFF.